This T cell receptor (beta chain) stems from a study of blood T cells in healthy people across ages. Germline V gene data show CDR1 as SQVTM and CDR2 as ANQGSEA. The V end lost 4 bases, the J end lost 0 bases, and 10 bases lay between the germline ends. This CDR3 region has 13 residues. In this sample, this clonotype turned up a few times. Using a J-beta primer mix together with a sample-barcoded 5' primer, a second PCR was run for roughly 7 to 11 cycles. TCRdb recomputed calls from the 5' RACE reads with MiXCR, one row per CDR3 protein. This sample has 1 million or so distinct CDR3 sequences, with around 45% found just once.

This receptor was identified in a woman aged 55-69 years in good health. The sequencing input was blood. The chain uses TRBV29-1 and TRBJ2-7, with D perhaps matching TRBD1 or TRBD2 (5 bases each). The CDR3 sequence: CSVVGGNSYEQYF. CDR3 bases: TGCAGCGTTGTTGGGGGAAACTCCTACGAGCAGTACTTC.